This passage covers 13 T cell receptor beta chains from one sample sequenced in a study of neurological immune-mediated disorders. TCRdb re-analysed the 5' RACE reads in MiXCR, keeping a single row per CDR3 protein. The table records 55,000 to 75,000 distinct CDR3 sequences, 2% to 2.5% of them present only once. What was sequenced was PBMCs. These receptor sequences come from a man in his fifties or sixties with multiple sclerosis.

This clonotype was found a few times. The chain is built from TRBV28 and TRBJ2-1; D may be TRBD1 or TRBD2 (5 bases each). The CDR3 extends over 18 amino acids. The germline V and J ends were trimmed by 4 bases and 4 bases, with 23 bases remaining between them. Germline V lookup: CDR1 MDHEN, CDR2 SYDVKM. The CDR3 sequence: CASSSLGELGVRYNEQFF. For the CDR3, the DNA is TGTGCCAGCAGTTCGCTTGGCGAACTGGGGGTCCGTTACAATGAGCAGTTCTTC.

This clonotype was recorded many times. J is TRBJ2-1 and V is TRBV29-1; TRBD2 agrees at 9 bases. The ends lost 3 bases at V and 8 bases at J; junction bases unmatched: 8. From germline, CDR1 is SQVTM and CDR2 ANQGSEA. This CDR3 has 14 residues. This chain's CDR3 is CSVEAGLARYEQFF. CDR3 nucleotide sequence: TGCAGCGTTGAGGCGGGACTAGCACGCTATGAGCAGTTCTTC.

There are many counts of this clonotype. The rearrangement joins TRBV7-2 to TRBJ1-5; D perhaps matches TRBD1 (5 bases). The CDR3 loop spans 16 amino acids. V was pared by 5 bases and J by 7 bases, with 21 bases between. Germline lookup yields CDR1 SGHTA and CDR2 FQGNSA. The CDR3 DNA follows: TGTGCCAGCAGCCCCTCGACGGGCTCCCGGGGGCAGCCCCAGCATTTT. Amino acids: CASSPSTGSRGQPQHF.

This clonotype was counted many times. V gene TRBV12-3 or TRBV12-4 combines with J gene TRBJ2-5, with no clear D. The CDR3 covers 15 residues. The V end was cut by 0 bases, the J end by 1 base, with 9 bases between. The CDR3 loop is CASSLAFRVQETQYF. The DNA for the CDR3 is TGTGCCAGCAGTTTAGCGTTCCGAGTCCAAGAGACCCAGTACTTC.

This clonotype was observed at least ten times. The chain links TRBV7-2 to TRBJ1-3; D gene unclear. Trimming shortened V by 5 bases and J by 0 bases, and 8 bases separated the two germline ends. Germline V lookup: CDR1 SGHTA, CDR2 FQGNSA. The CDR3 extends over 14 amino acids. The CDR3 region is CASSAPPSGNTIYF. The CDR3 region has the DNA TGTGCCAGCAGCGCCCCCCCCTCTGGAAACACCATATATTTT.

At least ten counts were recorded for this clonotype. This chain uses TRBV20-1 with TRBJ2-3; D tentatively reads TRBD1 or TRBD2 (5 bases each). V was trimmed by 6 bases and J by 4 bases, leaving 17 bases between them. Germline values: CDR1 DFQATT, CDR2 SNEGSKA (reference sequence). The CDR3 length is 14 residues. The CDR3 nucleotides read TGCAGTGCCTTGATCGGGGCCGGCGCAGATACGCAGTATTTT. As protein: CSALIGAGADTQYF.

Ten or more counts support this clonotype. V usage is TRBV7-2 and J usage is TRBJ2-7; perhaps TRBD2 as D (5 bases). Trimming cost V 2 bases and J 1 base, with 12 bases left between them. CDR3 length equals 15 residues. Germline CDR1 is SGHTA and CDR2 is FQGNSA. The CDR3 here is CASSLSSLVSYEQYF. The CDR3 bases are TGTGCCAGCAGCTTATCTAGCTTGGTTTCCTACGAGCAGTACTTC. The full variable domain, its missing parts supplied by reference TRBV7-2 and TRBJ2-7, is GAGVSQSPSNKVTEKGKDVELRCDPISGHTALYWYRQSLGQGLEFLIYFQGNSAPDKSGLPSDRFSAERTGGSVSTLTIQRTQQEDSAVYLCASSLSSLVSYEQYFGPGTRLTVT.

This clonotype was counted at least ten times. V usage is TRBV5-5 and J usage is TRBJ2-5; D ambiguous. The V and J ends lost 4 bases and 0 bases respectively, with 10 bases between them. The CDR3 sequence is 14 residues long. CDR1 and CDR2 from the germline V gene are SGHKS and YYEKEE (reference sequence). CDR3: CASSPAPNQETQYF. The CDR3 region has the DNA TGTGCCAGCAGCCCGGCCCCTAACCAAGAGACCCAGTACTTC.

This clonotype was found many times. The V call is TRBV12-3 or TRBV12-4, the J call TRBJ1-5, with D possibly TRBD1 on 6 matching bases. Deletions cut 6 bases from V and 5 bases from J, with 14 bases between. The CDR3 extends over 14 amino acids. The CDR3 bases are TGTGCCAGCAGACGGCAGGGGCAGCATCAGCCCCAGCATTTT. Protein sequence: CASRRQGQHQPQHF.

The table lists this clonotype with a few counts. The V call is TRBV12-3 or TRBV12-4, the J call TRBJ2-2, with D possibly being TRBD2 (5 bases). The germline V and J ends were trimmed by 6 bases and 3 bases, with 14 bases remaining between them. This CDR3 is 15 amino acids long. CDR3 in DNA: TGTGCCAGCAGCCCAGCGGAATTTGACACCGGGGAGCTGTTTTTT. The encoded protein is CASSPAEFDTGELFF.

The sample holds many counts of this clonotype. V gene TRBV4-2 combines with J gene TRBJ2-2; no clear D. Germline-derived CDR1 and CDR2 are LGHNA and YNFKEQ. Trimming took 0 bases from V and 0 from J, leaving 11 bases between them. The CDR3 extends over 17 amino acids. CDR3 sequence reads: CASSQDPGSANTGELFF. CDR3 DNA: TGTGCCAGCAGCCAAGATCCCGGCAGCGCGAACACCGGGGAGCTGTTTTTT.

Many counts were recorded for this clonotype. V is TRBV7-9 and J is TRBJ2-2; 8 positions match TRBD1. J gave up 2 bases and V 11 bases, and 10 bases lay outside the gene matches. Germline CDR1 and CDR2: SEHNR and FQNEAQ (reference sequence). The length of the CDR3 is 15 residues. For the CDR3, the DNA is TGTGCCGGCCTTGGACAGGGAAAAAACACCGGGGAGCTGTTTTTT. It codes for CAGLGQGKNTGELFF.

This clonotype occurred many times. The chain employs TRBV12-3 or TRBV12-4 and TRBJ2-2; 14 nucleotides agree with TRBD2. The V gene end was trimmed by 5 bases and the J gene end by 4 bases; junction bases not matched to a gene: 6. The length of the CDR3 is 17 residues. In DNA form, the CDR3 reads TGTGCCAGCAGTAGGACTAGCGGGGGGATCGGCACCGGGGAGCTGTTTTTT. Its translation is CASSRTSGGIGTGELFF.